Sequencing of this T cell receptor (beta chain) was carried out in a study of shared clonotypes between healthy human individuals. A single count supports this clone. Its antigen is still unknown. The sample has other DNA sequences that encode this CDR3 too. Method: immunoSEQ multiplex PCR; TCRdb's copy keeps in-frame clones and lacks some. The repertoire holds 2 million to 2.5 million clones, 90% to 95% seen once, with about 0.41% in the top ten. Germline V gene data show CDR1 as SGDLS and CDR2 as YYNGEE. This CDR3 has 12 residues. V was cut by 0 bases and J by 2 bases, with 2 bases left in between. General study points: Rarefaction gave evidence that sorted-subset sequencing remained incomplete despite large depth.

The chain carries TRBV9 and TRBJ2-5; D is ambiguous. The source of this sequence is a man in his late teens or twenties in good health. Some clones in this sample may be carry-over from other donors' samples. The sample consisted of naive CD4+ T cells from PBMCs. Subset denoted: CD45RA+ positively selected. This chain's CDR3 is CASSVDQETQYF. DNA for the CDR3: TGTGCCAGCAGCGTAGATCAAGAGACCCAGTACTTC.